The present entry profiles one T cell receptor beta chain with its context. These data come from a study of blood T cells in healthy people across ages. Germline CDR1 and CDR2: LGHDT and YNNKEL (reference sequence). With 10 bases removed from V and 4 bases from J, the gap between germline ends came to 20 bases. The length of the CDR3 is 15 residues. With a J-beta primer mix and a sample-barcoded 5' primer, a second PCR ran about 7 to 12 cycles. The yield of each sample was at least 2.5 million CDR3-containing paired-end reads. TCRdb redid the calling of the 5' RACE reads with MiXCR, one entry per CDR3 protein. The table has about 900,000 distinct CDR3 sequences, approximately 49% seen once.

The origin of this receptor is a man aged 30 to 39 in good health. The specimen was blood. V usage is TRBV3-1 and J usage is TRBJ2-1; tentatively, D is TRBD2 (7 bases). The CDR3 loop is CATDRGGGIYNEQFF. As DNA, the CDR3 is TGTGCCACCGATCGGGGAGGGGGGATATACAATGAGCAGTTCTTC.